The 30 T cell receptor beta chains below all came from one sample that was sequenced in a study of cytomegalovirus exposure and HLA in healthy donors. Amplification used 60 Vbeta primers and 13 Jbeta primers. Method: immunoSEQ multiplex PCR; TCRdb's copy keeps in-frame clones and lacks some. The repertoire holds over 50,000 clones, with about four fifths as singletons. The specimen sequenced was PBMCs. The origin of the receptors is a man aged 45-65 years in good health and CMV-seropositive.

This clone appeared a single time. V gene TRBV28 combines with J gene TRBJ1-4, with a tentative D call TRBD1 (6 bases). Trimming removed 4 bases at V and 7 bases at J, with 16 bases between. Germline V CDR1 and CDR2: MDHEN, SYDVKM. This CDR3 contains 15 residues. CDR3 amino acids: CASSSMTGSVEKLFF. The CDR3, as DNA: TGTGCCAGCAGTTCTATGACAGGCTCCGTTGAAAAACTGTTTTTT.

The gene calls are TRBV11-2 and TRBJ2-3; D call uncertain. CDR3 length: 18 residues. V lost 6 bases and J 0 bases, leaving 22 bases between the germline ends. CDR1 is SGHAT, CDR2 FQNNGV, per germline. The DNA for the CDR3 is TGTGCCAGCAGTTACCACCCGAGACGTCTACTAAGCACAGATACGCAGTATTTT. It encodes CASSYHPRRLLSTDTQYF.

This clone is a singleton in its sample. The chain carries TRBV9 and TRBJ1-2, with TRBD1 matching 11 bases. In germline, CDR1 is SGDLS, CDR2 YYNGEE. CDR3 length: 14 amino acids. The trim removed 2 bases at V and 5 bases at J, leaving 2 bases unmatched. In nucleotides, the CDR3 is TGTGCCAGCAGCGTCGGACAGGGGGCGTATGGCTACACCTTC. Translating gives CASSVGQGAYGYTF.

This clone was picked up a small number of times. V and J are TRBV9 and TRBJ2-7; a weak D match, TRBD1 (5 bases). Germline CDR1 and CDR2: SGDLS and YYNGEE. V was shortened by 4 bases and J by 0 bases, with 14 bases between the two germline ends. CDR3 size: 15 residues. The CDR3 DNA reads TGTGCCAGCAGCTCACAGGCGGCAAGCTCCTACGAGCAGTACTTC. It codes for CASSSQAASSYEQYF. Based on the CDR3 plus reference TRBV9 and TRBJ2-7, the full variable domain is DSGVTQTPKHLITATGQRVTLRCSPRSGDLSVYWYQQSLDQGLQFLIQYYNGEERAKGNILERFSAQQFPDLHSELNLSSLELGDSALYFCASSSQAASSYEQYFGPGTRLTVT.

This clone was picked up one time. The junction does not match germline at one end; this may be a read error. This sequence joins TRBV30 and TRBJ2-2, with TRBD2 matching over 7 bases. This CDR3 has 11 residues. The germline V gene has CDR1 GTSNPN and CDR2 SVGIG (reference sequence). CDR3 DNA sequence: TGTGCCCGATACCTGAGGGAGGGAGCTGTTTTT. Its translation is CARYLREGAVF.

The J gene is TRBJ1-3, the V gene TRBV9; D gene ambiguous. V was cut by 0 bases and J by 4 bases, with 11 bases left in between. Germline V lookup: CDR1 SGDLS, CDR2 YYNGEE. The CDR3 contains 15 residues. The CDR3 is CASSVAFDIGNTIYF. DNA for the CDR3: TGTGCCAGCAGCGTAGCTTTCGACATCGGAAACACCATATATTTT.

This clone was seen only a few times. V usage is TRBV9 and J usage is TRBJ1-2, with 8 bases identical to TRBD1. With 3 bases clipped from V and 3 bases from J, the junction kept 10 bases outside the gene matches. This CDR3 region has 16 residues. Germline-derived CDR1 and CDR2 are SGDLS and YYNGEE. The CDR3 nucleotides are TGTGCCAGCAGCGGAACTTGGGACAGGACCTACTATGGCTACACCTTC. It yields the protein CASSGTWDRTYYGYTF.

This clone showed up just a few times. The same CDR3 is also encoded by other DNA sequences in this sample. The rearrangement uses TRBV30 and TRBJ1-1; D call uncertain. The germline V gene encodes CDR1 GTSNPN and CDR2 SVGIG (reference sequence). The CDR3 length is 14 residues. Trimming shortened V by 3 bases and J by 3 bases, and 14 bases separated the two germline ends. The CDR3 DNA follows: TGTGCCTGGAGGGCGGGCCCGGGGTACACTGAAGCTTTCTTT. Amino acids: CAWRAGPGYTEAFF.

V and J are TRBV2 and TRBJ1-6; possibly TRBD1 for D (6 bases). Germline CDR1 reads SNHLY; CDR2 reads FYNNEI. V dropped 8 bases and J dropped 7 bases, with 12 bases sitting between them. The length of the CDR3 is 13 residues. In DNA form, the CDR3 reads TGTGCCAGCGTAAGACAGGAGAATTCACCCCTCCACTTT. Translated: CASVRQENSPLHF.

V usage is TRBV5-5 and J usage is TRBJ2-2, with 13 bases matching TRBD2. The trim removed 3 bases at V and 1 base at J, leaving 3 bases unmatched. Germline assignment: CDR1 SGHKS and CDR2 YYEKEE (reference sequence). The CDR3 covers 17 residues. The CDR3 region has the DNA TGTGCCAGCAGCTCCCGACTAGCGGGGGGGAACACCGGGGAGCTGTTTTTT. Translated: CASSSRLAGGNTGELFF.

The chain couples TRBV15 to TRBJ2-7; 8 nucleotides align to TRBD1. The CDR3 has 15 residues. With 0 bases clipped from V and 6 bases from J, the junction kept 7 bases outside the gene matches. Germline V gene data show CDR1 as LNHNV and CDR2 as YYDKDF (reference sequence). This CDR3 reads CATSRDAGQASEQYF. In nucleotides, the CDR3 is TGTGCCACCAGCAGAGATGCGGGACAGGCGAGCGAGCAGTACTTC.

This clone was seen a few times. The chain joins TRBV5-1 to TRBJ2-1; tentative D call: TRBD1 (6 bases). Trimming stripped 2 bases from V and 3 bases from J, with 9 bases between. The CDR3 extends over 14 amino acids. Germline assignment: CDR1 SGHRS and CDR2 YFSETQ. The CDR3 DNA is TGCGCCAGCAGCTTAGGGACAATCTACAATGAGCAGTTCTTC. Amino acid sequence: CASSLGTIYNEQFF.

V and J are TRBV18 and TRBJ2-6; D call uncertain. Germline V gives CDR1 KGHSH, CDR2 LQKENI. There are 14 residues in the CDR3. Trimming cost V 3 bases and J 1 base, with 4 bases left between them. As DNA, the CDR3 is TGTGCCAGCTCACCCCTTTCTGGGGCCAACGTCCTGACTTTC. Translated: CASSPLSGANVLTF.

In nucleotides, the CDR3 is TGTGCCAGCAGTGAAGGAGACGAGCAGTACTTC. Its protein is CASSEGDEQYF. This chain joins TRBV6-5 and TRBJ2-7; D unclear. Germline values: CDR1 MNHEY, CDR2 SVGAGI. This CDR3 spans 11 amino acids. V was trimmed by 5 bases and J by 5 bases, leaving 7 bases between them.

Concerning this clone itself: Its ends do not fully match the called genes, so a read error is possible. V usage is TRBV12-5 and J usage is TRBJ1-2, with no clear D. This CDR3 is 14 amino acids long. In germline, CDR1 is LGHNT, CDR2 FRNRAP. The CDR3 nucleotides are TGTGCTAGTGGTTTAGGCGATATTAGCTATGGCTACTCCTTC. Its translation: CASGLGDISYGYSF.

This chain uses TRBV6-5 with TRBJ1-2, with 11 bases that match TRBD1. CDR1 and CDR2 from the germline V gene are MNHEY and SVGAGI. Losses at the gene ends were 7 bases for V and 6 bases for J; bases not matched to a gene: 10. The CDR3 covers 15 residues. CDR3: CASIPTGQGVNGYTF. In nucleotides, the CDR3 is TGTGCCAGCATCCCCACGGGACAGGGGGTCAATGGCTACACCTTC.

This clone was detected a few times. This rearrangement joins TRBV5-1 to TRBJ2-2; the D gene is possibly TRBD1 (6 bases). From germline, CDR1 is SGHRS and CDR2 YFSETQ. The CDR3 totals 15 residues. The V and J ends lost 6 bases and 3 bases respectively, with 15 bases between them. The chain's CDR3 is CASTTGTTDTGELFF. CDR3 sequence (DNA): TGCGCCAGCACCACCGGGACAACTGACACCGGGGAGCTGTTTTTT.

The gene calls are TRBV5-4 and TRBJ2-3, with 8 bases lining up with TRBD1. Germline V gives CDR1 SGHNT, CDR2 YYREEE (reference sequence). The CDR3 is 19 amino acids. Germline trimming cut 0 bases from V and 2 bases from J; bases unmatched to any gene: 14. Written as DNA, the CDR3 is TGTGCCAGCAGCTTGGCCTTGTCCCGGGACAGGAGTTCCACAGATACGCAGTATTTT. Its translation is CASSLALSRDRSSTDTQYF.

V is TRBV4-3 and J is TRBJ1-4; 7 bases match TRBD1. The CDR3 spans 15 residues. The V and J ends lost 3 bases and 4 bases, in that order; junction bases with no gene match: 5. In germline, CDR1 is LGHNA, CDR2 YSLEER. DNA of the CDR3: TGCGCCAGCAGCCAGAGAGACAGGGATAATGAAAAACTGTTTTTT. Protein: CASSQRDRDNEKLFF.

V is TRBV5-6 and J is TRBJ1-5, with 10 bases lining up with TRBD1. J lost 0 bases, V lost 4 bases, and 13 bases had no gene match. This CDR3 spans 19 amino acids. The germline V gene encodes CDR1 SGHDT and CDR2 YYEEEE. For the CDR3, the DNA is TGTGCCAGCAGCCCAGGGGGGGACAGGGGCCCATATAGCAATCAGCCCCAGCATTTT. Its translation: CASSPGGDRGPYSNQPQHF.

This chain connects TRBV6-1 to TRBJ2-7; the D gene is possibly TRBD1 (6 bases). The CDR3 totals 15 residues. V was shortened by 6 bases and J by 6 bases, with 21 bases between the two germline ends. CDR1 and CDR2 (germline): MNHNS, SASEGT. The CDR3, as DNA: TGTGCCAGCAGGCCTTGGGTCGACAGGAACCTCGAGCAGTACTTC. Residues: CASRPWVDRNLEQYF.

The chain recombines TRBV6-6 with TRBJ2-7, with TRBD1 as a possible D gene (6 bases). V lost 5 bases and J 1 base, leaving 15 bases between the germline ends. Germline V lookup: CDR1 MNHNY, CDR2 SVGAGI (reference sequence). CDR3 size: 15 residues. CDR3 DNA sequence: TGTGCCAGCAGTGAGACCCGCAGGGGTTCCTACGAGCAGTACTTC. Translated, it gives CASSETRRGSYEQYF.

The J gene is TRBJ2-2, the V gene TRBV7-6; D possibly corresponds to TRBD1 (5 bases). The germline CDR1 and CDR2 sequences are SGHVS and FNYEAQ. This CDR3 contains 16 residues. With 5 bases removed from V and 0 bases from J, the gap between germline ends came to 13 bases. CDR3 sequence: CASSLPDRPNTGELFF. Here the CDR3 DNA reads TGTGCCAGCAGCCTACCCGACAGACCGAACACCGGGGAGCTGTTTTTT.

The rearrangement uses TRBV7-8 and TRBJ2-3, with TRBD2 as a possible D gene (6 bases). V lost 4 bases to trimming and J lost 0 bases, with 11 bases between them. The CDR3 spans 15 residues. The germline CDR1 and CDR2 sequences are SGHVS and FQNEAQ. The CDR3 nucleotides read TGTGCCAGCAGCTCATTTAGCGGAAGCACAGATACGCAGTATTTT. As protein: CASSSFSGSTDTQYF.

V is TRBV11-2 and J is TRBJ2-7; TRBD1 agrees at 7 bases. Trimming at V came to 4 bases and at J to 5 bases, leaving 5 bases not matched to a gene. Germline loops: CDR1 SGHAT, CDR2 FQNNGV. This CDR3 region has 13 residues. CDR3 residues: CASSSQGTHEQYF. The DNA of the CDR3 is TGTGCCAGCAGCTCACAGGGGACCCACGAGCAGTACTTC.

The chain joins TRBV19 to TRBJ2-1; D is unclear. V was shortened by 4 bases and J by 4 bases, with 5 bases between the two germline ends. Per the germline V gene, CDR1 is LNHDA and CDR2 is SQIVND (reference sequence). The CDR3 is 12 amino acids. CDR3 sequence: CASSTFYNEQFF. CDR3 nucleotides: TGTGCCAGTAGTACTTTTTACAATGAGCAGTTCTTC. Full variable domain (rest looked up from reference TRBV19 and TRBJ2-1): DGGITQSPKYLFRKEGQNVTLSCEQNLNHDAMYWYRQDPGQGLRLIYYSQIVNDFQKGDIAEGYSVSREKKESFPLTVTSAQKNPTAFYLCASSTFYNEQFFGPGTRLTVL.

This chain links TRBV5-1 with TRBJ1-1, with D maybe TRBD1 (6 bases). The CDR3 runs to 15 residues. Germline lookup yields CDR1 SGHRS and CDR2 YFSETQ. V lost 0 bases, J lost 3 bases, and 12 bases lay in between. This CDR3 is CASSLATGKDTEAFF. The CDR3, as DNA: TGCGCCAGCAGCTTGGCCACAGGGAAGGACACTGAAGCTTTCTTT.

The CDR3 nucleotides are TGTGCCAGCAGCCAAGAGCATGGCAGGGCGGTTGGAAACACCATATATTTT. It codes for CASSQEHGRAVGNTIYF. The chain uses TRBV4-2 and TRBJ1-3, with D perhaps matching TRBD1 (5 bases). The CDR3 sequence is 17 residues long. CDR1 is LGHNA and CDR2 is YNFKEQ in the germline V gene. Between the trimmed V and J ends, which lost 0 bases and 3 bases, there was a span of 15 bases.

The chain has TRBV30 and TRBJ1-4; 10 nucleotides align to TRBD1. CDR3 length: 16 residues. The V and J ends lost 1 base and 3 bases, in that order; junction bases with no gene match: 5. Germline V gene lookup returns CDR1 GTSNPN and CDR2 SVGIG (reference sequence). CDR3: CAWSATGGLANEKLFF. The CDR3 DNA follows: TGTGCCTGGAGTGCGACAGGGGGCTTAGCTAATGAAAAACTGTTTTTT.

The rearrangement joins TRBV9 to TRBJ1-1, with 7 bases that match TRBD1. V was clipped by 4 bases and J by 4 bases; unmatched bases: 4. Germline V gene data show CDR1 as SGDLS and CDR2 as YYNGEE. This CDR3 has 13 amino acids. The CDR3 sequence: CASSTTGATEAFF. Written as DNA, the CDR3 is TGTGCCAGCAGCACCACAGGGGCCACTGAAGCTTTCTTT.